A selection of T cell receptor beta chains follows, all from one sample in a study of T-cell memory formation after mild COVID-19. TCRdb called the 5' RACE reads again in MiXCR, with one record for every CDR3 protein. This sample has fewer than 60,000 distinct CDR3 sequences, with 12% found just once. Sequencing used PBMCs or a T cell subset sorted from them (not recorded which). The receptor set was obtained from a young man who had mild COVID-19 (a few samples of this study predate the infection). Cell type and time point are not known. CDR3s include the opening cysteine and the closing phenylalanine or tryptophan. A D gene is named only where the DNA matches it firmly. Clone size is given for some rows only: seen once, a few or many times, or a class if the clone is expanded.

D: TRBD2
size: NA
J: TRBJ2-5
V: TRBV2
DNA: TGTGCCAGCAGTGAAGAGCGGGGGGAGACCCAGTACTTC
CDR3: CASSEERGETQYF

D: TRBD2
size: few
J: TRBJ2-6
V: TRBV7-9
DNA: TGTGCCAGCACCCAACTAGCGTCCCTCTCTGGGGCCAACGTCCTGACTTTC
CDR3: CASTQLASLSGANVLTF

D: NA
size: NA
J: TRBJ1-4
V: TRBV5-4
DNA: TGTGCAAGCAGCTGGCAGGGTGGCAATGAAAAACTGTTTTTT
CDR3: CASSWQGGNEKLFF

D: NA
size: few
J: TRBJ1-5
V: TRBV20-1
DNA: TGCAGTGCCGACACGCCGGCGGGGTATCAGCCCCAGCATTTT
CDR3: CSADTPAGYQPQHF

D: NA
size: NA
J: TRBJ2-6
V: TRBV5-1
DNA: TGCGCCAGCAGCTTAGAACTTATCTCTGGGGCCAACGTCCTGACTTTC
CDR3: CASSLELISGANVLTF

D: TRBD1
size: many
J: TRBJ2-3
V: TRBV6-5
DNA: TGTGCCACCCGAAGGAGAGGGGGCATCCCAGATACGCAGTATTTT
CDR3: CATRRRGGIPDTQYF

D: NA
size: few
J: TRBJ2-3
V: TRBV3-1
DNA: TGTGCCAGCACCGTGAGGGGCGCAGATACGCAGTATTTT
CDR3: CASTVRGADTQYF

D: TRBD2
size: NA
J: TRBJ2-5
V: TRBV12-3/TRBV12-4
DNA: TGTGCCAGCACCCGTAGCGGGAGTCCGAAGACCCAGTACTTC
CDR3: CASTRSGSPKTQYF

D: NA
size: NA
J: TRBJ1-2
V: TRBV11-2
DNA: TGTGCCAGCGCGGGGCCAGGGAACTATGGCTACACCTTC
CDR3: CASAGPGNYGYTF

D: NA
size: many
J: TRBJ1-5
V: TRBV7-2
DNA: TGTGCCAGCAGCCCGTGGACAGATCAGCCCCAGCATTTT
CDR3: CASSPWTDQPQHF

D: NA
size: NA
J: TRBJ1-5
V: TRBV3-2
DNA: TGTGCCAGCAGCCAAGATCAGTACTATCAGCCCCAGCATTTT
CDR3: CASSQDQYYQPQHF

D: NA
size: few
J: TRBJ2-7
V: TRBV11-2
DNA: TGTGCCAGCAGCTTAGTCGTCGGGCAATTTGGGGACGAGCAGTACTTC
CDR3: CASSLVVGQFGDEQYF

D: NA
size: NA
J: TRBJ2-1
V: TRBV7-2
DNA: TGTGCCAGCAGAGACGCTGGGTTGGTTATCAATGAGCAGTTCTTC
CDR3: CASRDAGLVINEQFF

D: NA
size: few
J: TRBJ2-7
V: TRBV6-2/TRBV6-3
DNA: TGTGCCAGCAGTTACCCCGGACAGTGGGGGACCTACGAGCAGTACTTC
CDR3: CASSYPGQWGTYEQYF

D: NA
size: NA
J: TRBJ2-3
V: TRBV7-9
DNA: TGTGCCAGCAGCTTAGGGGACAGCACAGATACGCAGTATTTT
CDR3: CASSLGDSTDTQYF

D: NA
size: many
J: TRBJ2-3
V: TRBV7-8
DNA: TGTGCCAGCAGCTCGCAGGCGCTGGGGGGAGATACGCAGTATTTT
CDR3: CASSSQALGGDTQYF

D: NA
size: few
J: TRBJ1-6
V: TRBV7-2
DNA: TGTGCCAGCAGCTCACGTATAGGTCATAATTCACCCCTCCACTTT
CDR3: CASSSRIGHNSPLHF

D: NA
size: many
J: TRBJ2-7
V: TRBV6-5
DNA: TGTGCCAGCAGTCCACTTTGGGGGTTTTCCTACGAGCAGTACTTC
CDR3: CASSPLWGFSYEQYF

D: TRBD1
size: few
J: TRBJ1-5
V: TRBV6-6
DNA: TGTGCCAGCAGGGGGACAGACTATAGCAATCAGCCCCAGCATTTT
CDR3: CASRGTDYSNQPQHF

D: NA
size: few
J: TRBJ2-2
V: TRBV11-1
DNA: TGTGCCAGCAGCCCCGGGACTGGTAACACCGGGGAGCTGTTTTTT
CDR3: CASSPGTGNTGELFF

D: TRBD2
size: many
J: TRBJ2-5
V: TRBV7-9
DNA: TGTGCCAGCAGCTTGGCGGGGGGAGAGACCCAGTACTTC
CDR3: CASSLAGGETQYF

D: NA
size: once
J: TRBJ2-4
V: TRBV3-1
DNA: TGTGCCAGCAGCCAAGGGGCCTGGGCAAACATTCAGTACTTC
CDR3: CASSQGAWANIQYF

D: TRBD1
size: NA
J: TRBJ1-5
V: TRBV2
DNA: TGTGCCAGCAGCCAGGGGGATCAGCCCCAGCATTTT
CDR3: CASSQGDQPQHF

D: NA
size: many
J: TRBJ2-1
V: TRBV5-1
DNA: TGCGCCAGCAGCCCAGCTGGGCAGGGGGGTTACAATGAGCAGTTCTTC
CDR3: CASSPAGQGGYNEQFF

D: NA
size: few
J: TRBJ1-2
V: TRBV6-2/TRBV6-3
DNA: TGTGCCAGCAGGCCGGGCAGCTATGGCTACACCTTC
CDR3: CASRPGSYGYTF

D: NA
size: few
J: TRBJ2-2
V: TRBV24-1
DNA: TGTGCCACCAGTGATGCAGCGAACACCGGGGAGCTGTTTTTT
CDR3: CATSDAANTGELFF

D: TRBD1
size: NA
J: TRBJ1-1
V: TRBV18
DNA: TGTGCCAGCTCACCTATTATGGGACAGACAAACACTGAAGCTTTCTTT
CDR3: CASSPIMGQTNTEAFF

D: TRBD1
size: NA
J: TRBJ1-1
V: TRBV7-2
DNA: TGTGCCAGCAGCACACAGGGGTTGAACACTGAAGCTTTCTTT
CDR3: CASSTQGLNTEAFF

D: NA
size: many
J: TRBJ1-6
V: TRBV10-3
DNA: TGTGCCATCAGTGGACAGCTGGATTCACCCCTCCACTTT
CDR3: CAISGQLDSPLHF

D: TRBD2
size: NA
J: TRBJ2-3
V: TRBV7-3
DNA: TGTGCCAGCAGCTTAACTCGGGGGGGCCAAGATACGCAGTATTTT
CDR3: CASSLTRGGQDTQYF

D: NA
size: few
J: TRBJ1-1
V: TRBV4-3
DNA: TGCGCCAGCAGCCAAGATTCAGGGAGTGGCACTGAAGCTTTCTTT
CDR3: CASSQDSGSGTEAFF

D: TRBD2
size: many
J: TRBJ2-2
V: TRBV5-1
DNA: TGCGCCAGCAGCCCGTCTAGCGGGGGGTACACCGGGGAGCTGTTTTTT
CDR3: CASSPSSGGYTGELFF

D: TRBD2
size: few
J: TRBJ2-3
V: TRBV6-2/TRBV6-3
DNA: TGTGCCAGCAGATCCTTCCTAGCGGGGGTCGGCACAGATACGCAGTATTTT
CDR3: CASRSFLAGVGTDTQYF

D: NA
size: many
J: TRBJ1-1
V: TRBV7-2
DNA: TGTGCCAGCAGCTTCACAGGGCGCAAATCCATCATGAACACTGAAGCTTTCTTT
CDR3: CASSFTGRKSIMNTEAFF

D: TRBD1
size: NA
J: TRBJ2-3
V: TRBV24-1
DNA: TGTGCCACCAGTTTCGGACAGGGGAGGACAGATACGCAGTATTTT
CDR3: CATSFGQGRTDTQYF

D: TRBD1
size: NA
J: TRBJ1-5
V: TRBV5-6
DNA: TGTGCCAGCAGCTTGTTCACAGGGGGTTCCAATCAGCCCCAGCATTTT
CDR3: CASSLFTGGSNQPQHF

D: NA
size: many
J: TRBJ2-5
V: TRBV7-3
DNA: TGTGCCAGCAGCCCAACAGGGGGAGGGGAGACCCAGTACTTC
CDR3: CASSPTGGGETQYF

D: NA
size: NA
J: TRBJ2-1
V: TRBV20-1
DNA: TGCAGTGCTAATAAGGGGCCGGCTGCCTACAATGAGCAGTTCTTC
CDR3: CSANKGPAAYNEQFF

D: TRBD1
size: few
J: TRBJ2-4
V: TRBV7-2
DNA: TGTGCCAGCAGCTTAGCTGGGACAGGGGGGAACATTCAGTACTTC
CDR3: CASSLAGTGGNIQYF

D: NA
size: few
J: TRBJ1-2
V: TRBV5-6
DNA: TGTGCCAGCAGCACTAACTATGGCTACACCTTC
CDR3: CASSTNYGYTF

D: NA
size: few
J: TRBJ2-5
V: TRBV6-2/TRBV6-3
DNA: TGTGCCAGCAGTTACGGGTTAGGGTACCAAGAGACCCAGTACTTC
CDR3: CASSYGLGYQETQYF

D: NA
size: few
J: TRBJ2-1
V: TRBV7-9
DNA: TGTGCCAGCAGGGCGGACAGCTACAATGAGCAGTTCTTC
CDR3: CASRADSYNEQFF

D: TRBD1
size: many
J: TRBJ1-2
V: TRBV6-6
DNA: TGTGCCAGCAGTTACCGGACAGGGGACTATGGCTACACCTTC
CDR3: CASSYRTGDYGYTF

D: NA
size: few
J: TRBJ1-2
V: TRBV12-3/TRBV12-4
DNA: TGTGCCAGCAGTCCCGGAACACCCGCCTTCTATGGCTACACCTTC
CDR3: CASSPGTPAFYGYTF

D: TRBD2
size: many
J: TRBJ2-5
V: TRBV7-8
DNA: TGTGCCAGCAGCCCTGGACTAGCGGGCGGGGAGACCCAGTACTTC
CDR3: CASSPGLAGGETQYF

D: TRBD2
size: NA
J: TRBJ2-2
V: TRBV19
DNA: TGTGCCAGTAGTATGGGACTAGCGACCTACACCGGGGAGCTGTTTTTT
CDR3: CASSMGLATYTGELFF

D: TRBD2
size: many
J: TRBJ2-6
V: TRBV7-6
DNA: TGTGCCAGCAGCTTAATGATCAGCGGGACCGGGGCCAACGTCCTGACTTTC
CDR3: CASSLMISGTGANVLTF

D: NA
size: few
J: TRBJ1-2
V: TRBV7-2
DNA: TGTGCCAGCAGCGCCGACCTGGGCTATGGCTACACCTTC
CDR3: CASSADLGYGYTF

D: NA
size: few
J: TRBJ2-7
V: TRBV29-1
DNA: TGCAGCGTTGGTGAGATCGGGAGCTCCTACGAGCAGTACTTC
CDR3: CSVGEIGSSYEQYF

D: NA
size: NA
J: TRBJ2-1
V: TRBV7-2
DNA: TGTGCCAGCAGGGGATACAATGAGCAGTTCTTC
CDR3: CASRGYNEQFF

D: NA
size: NA
J: TRBJ1-3
V: TRBV7-8
DNA: TGTGCCAGCAGCTTAGCGCCGGGGGGAAACACCATATATTTT
CDR3: CASSLAPGGNTIYF